This entry is about one T cell receptor beta chain. The sample comes from a study of blood T cells in healthy people across ages. With a J-beta primer mix and a sample-barcoded 5' primer, a second PCR ran roughly 7 to 11 cycles. TCRdb re-called the 5' RACE reads with MiXCR, one entry per CDR3 protein. Among 750,000 to 1,000,000 distinct CDR3 sequences listed, almost 30% were seen once. Germline values: CDR1 LNHNV, CDR2 YYDKDF (reference sequence). V gave up 0 bases and J gave up 7 bases; unmatched junction bases: 7. This CDR3 is built from 17 residues. Another study also made use of these data, one on T cells of mothers and their children. Turning to that study: Donors comprised a few healthy Caucasian mothers plus their six children. Similar thymic selection effects on TCR recombination output appear in pairs, both related and unrelated. T cell clones that were persistent and microchimeric went undetected.

The sample consisted of blood. V is TRBV15 and J is TRBJ1-5; 12 positions agree with TRBD1. The sequence was collected from a woman aged 40 to 50 in good health. CDR3 loop: CATSRDGGQGAWQPQHF. The CDR3 DNA reads TGTGCCACCAGCAGAGATGGGGGACAGGGGGCCTGGCAGCCCCAGCATTTT.